This section outlines one T cell receptor beta chain sequence together with its context. Here immunoSEQ multiplex PCR was the method, and the copy in TCRdb shows in-frame clones only, minus some. The sample lists some 60,000 clones, approximately 90% occurring once. The entry originates in a study of blood T cell repertoires in COVID-19. The V and J ends lost 4 bases and 4 bases, in that order; junction bases with no gene match: 6. The CDR3 extends over 14 amino acids. Germline V CDR1 and CDR2: SGHRS, YFSETQ. The sample taken for sequencing was peripheral blood. The chain has TRBV5-1 and TRBJ2-5; 8 nucleotides match TRBD1. The TCR sequence derives from a human donor in a cohort sampled during active COVID-19. CDR3 sequence: CASSPPQGGETQYF. CDR3 nucleotides: TGCGCCAGCAGCCCGCCACAGGGGGGAGAGACCCAGTACTTC.